A single sample is the source of the 19 T cell receptor beta chains below, sequenced in a study of blood T cell repertoires in COVID-19 (dated by TCRdb to 2019 to 2021). The library was prepared using the immunoSEQ multiplex PCR assay. As stored in TCRdb, this immuneACCESS dataset retains in-frame rearrangements with V and J assigned. A fraction of the clones does not appear; measured against another copy, unresolved V genes explain less than half of the discrepancy, and the remainder lacks a known reason. In all, the sample holds approximately 500,000 clones, and 70% to 90% of those were seen once. The ten largest clones add up to roughly 3.1% of the sample. Sample: peripheral blood. All receptors derive from a human donor in a cohort sampled during active COVID-19.

The chain's CDR3 is CASSLGGATGVSYEQYF. CDR3 nucleotide sequence: TGTGCCAGCAGCTTAGGGGGGGCGACAGGGGTATCCTACGAGCAGTACTTC. V usage is TRBV11-2 and J usage is TRBJ2-7; 8 bases line up with TRBD1. V dropped 1 base and J dropped 1; count of bases not matched to a gene: 9. Germline CDR1 and CDR2: SGHAT and FQNNGV. The CDR3 has 17 amino acids.

V usage is TRBV30 and J usage is TRBJ1-2; D gene ambiguous. V lost 0 bases and J lost 6, with 11 bases in between. The CDR3 consists of 13 residues. Per the germline V gene, CDR1 is GTSNPN and CDR2 is SVGIG (reference sequence). The CDR3 reads CAWSVFGEDGYTF. In DNA form, the CDR3 reads TGTGCCTGGAGTGTATTCGGGGAGGATGGCTACACCTTC. The full variable domain, completed using reference TRBV30 and TRBJ1-2, is SQTIHQWPATLVQPVGSPLSLECTVEGTSNPNLYWYRQAAGRGLQLLFYSVGIGQISSEVPQNLSASRPQDRQFILSSKKLLLSDSGFYLCAWSVFGEDGYTFGSGTRLTVV.

The gene calls are TRBV19 and TRBJ1-2, with a weak D call TRBD1 (5 bases). Trimming removed 8 bases at V and 7 bases at J, with 17 bases between. The CDR3 has 13 amino acids. Germline CDR1 is LNHDA and CDR2 is SQIVND (reference sequence). In DNA, the CDR3 is TGTGCCAGTGAACCGACAGCTTATGGTGGCTACACCTTC. Its protein is CASEPTAYGGYTF.

The chain combines TRBV20-1 with TRBJ2-5; TRBD1 agrees at 11 bases. Germline V gene data show CDR1 as DFQATT and CDR2 as SNEGSKA (reference sequence). This CDR3 has 11 residues. Losses at the gene ends were 3 bases for V and 14 bases for J; bases not matched to a gene: 5. CDR3 region: CSASDWTGGYF. The CDR3, as DNA: TGCAGTGCTAGTGATTGGACAGGGGGCTACTTC.

The genes are TRBV6-1 and TRBJ2-1, with 8 bases that match TRBD1. Looked up from germline, CDR1 is MNHNS and CDR2 is SASEGT. The CDR3 runs 15 residues. J was trimmed by 6 bases and V by 5 bases; bases with no gene match: 9. CDR3 sequence (DNA): TGTGCCAGCAGTCATCAGGGGGCCGCCCGCAATGAGCAGTTCTTC. Translation: CASSHQGAARNEQFF.

The rearrangement joins TRBV7-9 to TRBJ2-3; D uncertain. Germline V gene sequence: CDR1 SEHNR, CDR2 FQNEAQ (reference sequence). The CDR3 length is 15 residues. V gave up 1 base and J gave up 2 bases, with 10 bases separating them. The CDR3 coding sequence is TGTGCCAGCAGCTTAGGGGTGGGCTACACAGATACGCAGTATTTT. It yields the protein CASSLGVGYTDTQYF.

The V call is TRBV4-3, the J call TRBJ1-1; a possible D gene is TRBD1 (6 bases). This CDR3 has 15 residues. The V gene lost 5 bases and the J gene lost 3 bases, with 16 bases spanning the gap. CDR1 LGHNA and CDR2 YSLEER come from the germline V gene. CDR3 sequence (DNA): TGCGCCAGCAGCGCCACCCAGGGGCCCTACACTGAAGCTTTCTTT. It is translated as CASSATQGPYTEAFF.

The J gene is TRBJ2-2, the V gene TRBV30; 11 bases are shared with TRBD1. The ends lost 5 bases at V and 6 bases at J; junction bases unmatched: 5. Looked up from germline, CDR1 is GTSNPN and CDR2 is SVGIG (reference sequence). The CDR3 extends over 14 amino acids. The CDR3 region is CAWAGTGGAGELFF. For the CDR3, the DNA is TGTGCCTGGGCCGGGACAGGGGGGGCCGGGGAGCTGTTTTTT.

This chain connects TRBV5-1 to TRBJ2-7; 16 positions agree with TRBD2. The CDR3 is made up of 17 amino acids. CDR1 is SGHRS, CDR2 YFSETQ, per germline. V lost 2 bases to trimming and J lost 1 base; unmatched junction nucleotides: 3. CDR3 in amino acids: CASSLGTSGRVSYEQYF. CDR3 coding DNA: TGCGCCAGCAGCTTAGGGACTAGCGGGAGGGTTTCCTACGAGCAGTACTTC.

The chain joins TRBV19 to TRBJ2-5; D may be TRBD1 (6 bases). The CDR3 contains 14 residues. Trimming took off 5 bases at V and 2 bases at J, with 12 bases between the two ends. Germline assignment: CDR1 LNHDA and CDR2 SQIVND (reference sequence). The CDR3 nucleotides read TGTGCCAGTAGTCTACTTAGGGGGCAAGAGACCCAGTACTTC. It translates to CASSLLRGQETQYF.

V gene TRBV6-2 or TRBV6-3 combines with J gene TRBJ2-7; maybe TRBD2 (6 bases). The V and J ends lost 0 bases and 0 bases respectively, with 12 bases between them. The germline V gene has CDR1 MNHEY and CDR2 SVGEGT. The CDR3 covers 16 residues. The CDR3, as DNA: TGTGCCAGCAGTTACTCGGGCGGGACGCTCTCCTACGAGCAGTACTTC. Translated, it gives CASSYSGGTLSYEQYF.

The chain has TRBV28 and TRBJ1-2; TRBD1 is a possible D gene (6 bases). The germline V and J ends were trimmed by 6 bases and 3 bases, with 11 bases remaining between them. Germline V CDR1 and CDR2: MDHEN, SYDVKM. The CDR3 length is 13 residues. CDR3 amino acids: CASRLNRDYGYTF. The CDR3 nucleotides are TGTGCCAGCAGACTGAACAGGGACTATGGCTACACCTTC.

This chain links TRBV7-2 with TRBJ1-5; D is perhaps TRBD1 (6 bases). This CDR3 has 15 amino acids. In germline, CDR1 is SGHTA, CDR2 FQGNSA. The V gene lost 1 base and the J gene lost 4 bases, with 11 bases spanning the gap. CDR3 DNA: TGTGCCAGCAGCTTAGATCAAGGGGGTAATCAGCCCCAGCATTTT. Residues: CASSLDQGGNQPQHF.

V and J are TRBV11-2 and TRBJ2-7; 11 nucleotides match TRBD2. Trimming cost V 5 bases and J 2 bases; bases outside gene matches: 5. The CDR3 extends over 15 amino acids. The V gene's germline CDR1 is SGHAT and CDR2 FQNNGV. The CDR3 loop reads CASSPGTSGTYEQYF. The DNA for the CDR3 is TGTGCCAGCAGCCCGGGGACTAGCGGAACCTACGAGCAGTACTTC.

This clone was seen only a few times. This rearrangement joins TRBV2 to TRBJ1-1; perhaps TRBD1 as D (5 bases). Germline V gives CDR1 SNHLY, CDR2 FYNNEI. Trimming took off 8 bases at V and 1 base at J, with 11 bases between the two ends. The CDR3 extends over 13 amino acids. The DNA of the CDR3 is TGTGCCAGCGAGACAGACCAGAACACTGAAGCTTTCTTT. Translating gives CASETDQNTEAFF.

This chain connects TRBV19 to TRBJ2-5, with TRBD2 matching over 12 bases. Germline trimming cut 5 bases from V and 5 bases from J; bases unmatched to any gene: 9. Germline values: CDR1 LNHDA, CDR2 SQIVND (reference sequence). The CDR3 runs 16 residues. The CDR3 DNA sequence: TGTGCCAGTAGTCAACTGACTAGCGGGAGCCAGGAGACCCAGTACTTC. Translated, it gives CASSQLTSGSQETQYF.

The chain couples TRBV10-2 to TRBJ2-7, with TRBD2 identical over 8 bases. The V segment lost 0 bases and the J segment 2 bases; nucleotides outside the gene matches: 9. The CDR3 extends over 17 amino acids. The germline CDR1 and CDR2 sequences are WSHSY and SAAADI. The CDR3 bases are TGCGCCAGCAGTGAGTCGATAGGGACTAGATTAACCTACGAGCAGTACTTC. Translating it yields CASSESIGTRLTYEQYF.

The J gene is TRBJ2-1, the V gene TRBV11-3; 14 nucleotides agree with TRBD2. V gave up 3 bases and J gave up 7 bases; unmatched junction bases: 14. This CDR3 spans 19 amino acids. The V gene's germline CDR1 is SGHNT and CDR2 YENEEA. The CDR3 loop reads CASSFAGTSGSRQLNEQFF. DNA for the CDR3: TGTGCCAGCAGCTTTGCCGGGACTAGCGGGAGTCGGCAATTAAATGAGCAGTTCTTC. The full variable domain, rest sourced from reference TRBV11-3 and TRBJ2-1, is EAGVVQSPRYKIIEKKQPVAFWCNPISGHNTLYWYLQNLGQGPELLIRYENEEAVDDSQLPKDRFSAERLKGVDSTLKIQPAELGDSAVYLCASSFAGTSGSRQLNEQFFGPGTRLTVL.

This sequence joins TRBV4-3 and TRBJ1-2; 9 nucleotides match TRBD1. The CDR3 is made up of 15 amino acids. Germline V gives CDR1 LGHNA, CDR2 YSLEER. V lost 7 bases, J lost 4 bases, and 10 bases stayed unmatched. For the CDR3, the DNA is TGCGCCAGCAAGAAGCGGGACAGGGTCGCCTATGGCTACACCTTC. Its translation: CASKKRDRVAYGYTF.